The subject of this entry is one T cell receptor beta chain. Its antigen is not yet known. Base-call qualities are not available, and no considerably larger clone is one nucleotide away. Taken from the germline V gene (reference sequence), the CDR1 and CDR2 loops are GTSNPN and SVGIG. From the cysteine through the phenylalanine, the CDR3 covers 18 amino acids. Just the 54-base CDR3 DNA is kept, in frame starting at base 1. Trimming removed 1 base from V and 6 bases from J; the gene matches leave 13 bases unexplained. The data stem from a study of T cell changes during pregnancy in multiple sclerosis (dated by TCRdb to the late 2010s). A note on the overall study: Changes in the T cell repertoire over the course of pregnancy were examined in this study in women with multiple sclerosis.

Library creation used the immunoSEQ multiplex PCR assay. The clones in this table, taken by TCRdb from immuneACCESS, are in-frame only. Not every clone is retained; where verified, under half of the shortfall comes from an unresolved V gene, and the cause of the rest is unknown. The sample table contains over 100,000 clones; only one count was recorded for about 93% of them. 1.5% of the sample rests with the top ten. Material: peripheral blood, obtained in the third trimester of pregnancy. This receptor was taken from a female donor with multiple sclerosis, enrolled in a pregnancy study. This chain is built from TRBV30 and TRBJ2-1, with 12 junctional bases fitting TRBD2. The CDR3 region: CAWSGLRRASGRANEQFF. The nucleotide sequence is given as TGTGCCTGGAGTGGGCTCCGGAGGGCTAGCGGGAGGGCCAATGAGCAGTTCTTC.